These T cell receptor beta chains were read from a single sample in a study of cytomegalovirus exposure and HLA in healthy donors. The repertoire was sequenced with immunoSEQ multiplex PCR; TCRdb's copy has only in-frame clones and lacks some. The repertoire holds roughly 200,000 clones, roughly a tenth seen once, with roughly 1.3% in the top ten. Sequencing input: PBMCs. These receptors came from a woman younger than 45 in good health and CMV-seropositive. Each CDR3 is given with its conserved first and last residue. The D gene is left open where the match is weak. Where a row states a size, it is once, few, many or the class of an expanded clone; other rows omit it.

j_call,d_call,v_call,clone_size,cdr3_aa,cdr3_nt
TRBJ2-5,TRBD2,TRBV5-6,few,CASSFPGLAGVRQETQYF,TGTGCCAGCAGCTTCCCGGGACTAGCGGGAGTCAGGCAAGAGACCCAGTACTTC
TRBJ2-1,NA,TRBV6-1,many,CASSRDWSTNEQFF,TGTGCCAGCAGCCGGGACTGGTCCACCAATGAGCAGTTCTTC
TRBJ1-1,NA,TRBV19,NA,CASSIARFSVRTEAFF,TGTGCCAGTAGTATAGCCAGGTTCTCGGTTCGGACTGAAGCTTTCTTT
TRBJ1-4,TRBD1,TRBV6-5,NA,CASSSDRGLGKLFF,TGTGCCAGCAGTTCAGACAGGGGTCTGGGAAAACTGTTTTTT
TRBJ2-6,NA,TRBV6-5,few,CASSLYSSGANVLTF,TGTGCCAGCAGTTTGTATAGCTCTGGGGCCAACGTCCTGACTTTC
TRBJ2-3,TRBD2,TRBV12-5,NA,CASGRGSGSNADTQYF,TGTGCTAGTGGTAGGGGTAGCGGGAGTAACGCAGATACGCAGTATTTT
TRBJ2-1,TRBD2,TRBV13,few,CASSSGTSRSDEQFF,TGTGCCAGCAGTAGCGGGACTAGCCGTTCGGATGAGCAGTTCTTC
TRBJ1-1,TRBD1,TRBV18,NA,CASSSGQAAANTEAFF,TGTGCCAGCTCATCGGGACAGGCCGCTGCGAACACTGAAGCTTTCTTT
TRBJ1-1,NA,TRBV7-3,few,CASSSNRDKAFF,TGTGCCAGCAGCTCCAACCGGGACAAAGCTTTCTTT
TRBJ1-6,NA,TRBV19,few,CASRPTEDSPLHF,TGTGCCAGTAGACCGACAGAGGATTCACCCCTCCACTTT
TRBJ2-7,TRBD2,TRBV9,few,CASSFSERGHEQYF,TGTGCCAGCAGCTTCTCCGAGCGGGGCCACGAGCAGTACTTC
TRBJ2-2,TRBD2,TRBV7-3,NA,CASSRGASGQRDTGELFF,TGTGCCAGCAGCCGGGGGGCTAGCGGGCAGCGGGACACCGGGGAGCTGTTTTTT
TRBJ1-1,TRBD1,TRBV4-2,NA,CASSQRTGRVGTEAFF,TGTGCCAGCAGCCAAAGGACAGGGCGGGTGGGCACTGAAGCTTTCTTT
TRBJ2-3,TRBD2,TRBV13,NA,CASSLGWTSGTDTQYF,TGTGCCAGCAGCTTAGGCTGGACTAGCGGCACAGATACGCAGTATTTT
TRBJ2-5,NA,TRBV21-1,NA,CASSSGQGLPQETQYF,TGTGCCAGCAGCAGCGGACAGGGTTTACCTCAAGAGACCCAGTACTTC
TRBJ2-7,NA,TRBV19,NA,CASSIVAGVEQYF,TGTGCCAGTAGTATAGTGGCCGGGGTCGAGCAGTACTTC
TRBJ1-5,NA,TRBV4-2,few,CASSQDGGRDQPQHF,TGTGCCAGCAGCCAAGATGGGGGCAGGGATCAGCCCCAGCATTTT
TRBJ2-1,NA,TRBV7-9,NA,CASSLGGGGNEQFF,TGTGCCAGCAGCTTAGGGGGAGGGGGCAATGAGCAGTTCTTC
TRBJ1-3,TRBD1,TRBV2,NA,CASSGDRPFSGNTIYF,TGTGCCAGCAGTGGGGACAGGCCCTTCTCTGGAAACACCATATATTTT
TRBJ1-1,TRBD1,TRBV14,few,CASSLLTRGRPTKTEAFF,TGTGCCAGCAGCCTCCTCACCAGGGGGCGACCCACGAAGACTGAAGCTTTCTTT
TRBJ2-7,TRBD2,TRBV7-9,few,CASKSGTSSYEQYF,TGTGCCAGCAAATCCGGGACTAGCTCCTACGAGCAGTACTTC
TRBJ1-1,NA,TRBV30,NA,CASQRGMNTEAFF,TGTGCCTCACAAAGGGGGATGAACACTGAAGCTTTCTTT